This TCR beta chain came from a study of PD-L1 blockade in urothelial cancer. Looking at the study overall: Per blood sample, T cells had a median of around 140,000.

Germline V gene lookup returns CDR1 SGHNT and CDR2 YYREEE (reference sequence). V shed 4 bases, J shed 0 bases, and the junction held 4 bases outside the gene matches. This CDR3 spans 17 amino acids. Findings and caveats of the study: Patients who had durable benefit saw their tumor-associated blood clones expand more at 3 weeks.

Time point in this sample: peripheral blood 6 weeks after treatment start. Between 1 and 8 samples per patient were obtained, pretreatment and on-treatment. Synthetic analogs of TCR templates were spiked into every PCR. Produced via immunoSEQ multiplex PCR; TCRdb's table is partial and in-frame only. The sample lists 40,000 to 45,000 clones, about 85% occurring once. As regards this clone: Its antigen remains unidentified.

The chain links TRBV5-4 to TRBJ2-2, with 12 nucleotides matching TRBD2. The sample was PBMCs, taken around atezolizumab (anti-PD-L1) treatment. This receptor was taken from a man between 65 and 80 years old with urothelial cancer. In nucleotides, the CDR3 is TGTGCCAGCAGCCCCGGACTAGCGGGACCGAACACCGGGGAGCTGTTTTTT. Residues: CASSPGLAGPNTGELFF.